The T cell receptor (beta chain) described here comes from a study of blood T cell repertoires in COVID-19. Repertoires were generated with immunoSEQ multiplex PCR, while TCRdb's copy carries only in-frame clones and drops some. The sample carries over 100,000 clones, roughly three quarters recorded once. This sequence originates from an elderly woman with acute or convalescent COVID-19. The sequencing input was peripheral blood.

CDR3 sequence (DNA): TGTGCCTGGATCCAGCGTAGCGCGATTGAAGCTTTCTTT. It translates to CAWIQRSAIEAFF. The genes are TRBV30 and TRBJ1-1, with D uncertain. This CDR3 is 13 amino acids long. The germline V and J ends were trimmed by 4 bases and 7 bases, with 16 bases remaining between them. Germline V gene lookup returns CDR1 GTSNPN and CDR2 SVGIG (reference sequence).